The rows below give T cell receptor beta chains drawn from one sample of a study of molecular identifiers for immune sequencing clone quantification. A single record per CDR3 protein comes from TCRdb applying MiXCR to the PCR reads. Of about 300,000 distinct CDR3 sequences listed, about 22% are singletons. The sequenced sample was naive CD8+ T cells from blood, with Jurkat cell RNA spiked in. These receptors originate from a human donor in good health. Some libraries in this study had Jurkat cell RNA spiked in. Each CDR3 is given with its conserved first and last residue. D genes are given only for firm matches. Expanded clones are given a class, and other clones once, few, many or no size at all.

abundance,j_gene,d_gene,v_gene,CDR3aa,CDR3nt
many,TRBJ1-4,NA,TRBV6-5,CASSWHRVTNEKLFF,TGTGCCAGCAGTTGGCACAGGGTCACTAATGAAAAACTGTTTTTT
many,TRBJ2-2,NA,TRBV29-1,CSVDLTGNTGELFF,TGCAGCGTTGATTTGACAGGGAACACCGGGGAGCTGTTTTTT
many,TRBJ1-2,NA,TRBV5-1,CASSSTGVTNYGYTF,TGCGCCAGCAGTTCCACAGGAGTAACTAACTATGGCTACACCTTC
many,TRBJ2-7,NA,TRBV12-3/TRBV12-4,CASSRGLTPWEQYF,TGTGCCAGCAGCCGCGGGCTAACCCCCTGGGAGCAGTACTTC
many,TRBJ2-6,NA,TRBV7-2,CASSLSPGNSGANVLTF,TGTGCCAGCAGCTTAAGTCCGGGGAACTCTGGGGCCAACGTCCTGACTTTC
few,TRBJ2-3,TRBD2,TRBV19,CATEPRTSGGKGIDTQYF,TGTGCCACCGAGCCGAGGACTAGCGGGGGGAAGGGGATCGATACGCAGTATTTT
few,TRBJ2-2,NA,TRBV7-9,CASSLVWGETGELFF,TGTGCCAGCAGCTTAGTCTGGGGTGAGACCGGGGAGCTGTTTTTT
NA,TRBJ2-7,NA,TRBV6-2/TRBV6-3,CASMTDTGPSNRYEQYF,TGTGCCAGCATGACGGACACCGGTCCCTCGAATAGATACGAGCAGTACTTC
many,TRBJ2-3,TRBD2,TRBV7-2,CASSLAPGLAGGPTDTQYF,TGTGCCAGCAGCTTAGCGCCGGGACTAGCGGGGGGGCCCACAGATACGCAGTATTTT
NA,TRBJ2-5,NA,TRBV6-5,CASSYSGVVVQETQYF,TGTGCCAGCAGTTACTCTGGCGTGGTGGTCCAAGAGACCCAGTACTTC
many,TRBJ2-7,NA,TRBV5-1,CASSEKVNSYEQYF,TGCGCCAGCAGCGAAAAAGTCAACTCCTACGAGCAGTACTTC
few,TRBJ2-7,NA,TRBV18,CASSPSFRRVTVSDEQYF,TGTGCCAGCTCACCATCTTTCCGTCGGGTCACAGTCTCCGACGAGCAGTACTTC
NA,TRBJ2-3,TRBD2,TRBV7-3,CASSWTSGSADTQYF,TGTGCCAGCAGTTGGACTAGCGGGAGTGCAGATACGCAGTATTTT
many,TRBJ2-7,NA,TRBV14,CASSQVYRAYEQYF,TGTGCCAGCAGCCAAGTCTACAGGGCCTACGAGCAGTACTTC
many,TRBJ2-2,NA,TRBV9,CASSVEGEIGELFF,TGTGCCAGCAGCGTAGAGGGGGAAATCGGGGAGCTGTTTTTT
few,TRBJ2-7,NA,TRBV5-4,CASSYSNSNEQYF,TGTGCCAGCAGCTATTCGAACAGCAACGAGCAGTACTTC
many,TRBJ2-7,NA,TRBV4-3,CASSQEGGSYEQYF,TGTGCCAGCAGCCAAGAAGGGGGCTCCTACGAGCAGTACTTC
many,TRBJ1-4,TRBD1,TRBV7-9,CASSLAPWTGADGEKLFF,TGTGCCAGCAGCTTAGCGCCGTGGACAGGGGCGGACGGAGAAAAACTGTTTTTT
many,TRBJ2-3,NA,TRBV28,CASSGPDTDTQYF,TGTGCCAGCAGCGGTCCCGACACAGATACGCAGTATTTT
many,TRBJ2-5,NA,TRBV30,CAWSVRGRETQYF,TGTGCCTGGAGTGTTCGAGGGAGAGAGACCCAGTACTTC
NA,TRBJ2-2,NA,TRBV27,CASSLPPFFGQGIDTGELLF,NA
many,TRBJ2-1,NA,TRBV19,CASSIGQGSYNEQFF,TGTGCCAGTAGTATCGGGCAGGGCTCCTACAATGAGCAGTTCTTC
few,TRBJ2-7,TRBD2,TRBV20-1,CSARDGLADFEQYF,TGCAGTGCTAGAGATGGCCTAGCGGACTTCGAGCAGTACTTC
few,TRBJ2-3,TRBD2,TRBV20-1,CSARPPGASGGSAHTQYF,TGCAGTGCTAGACCACCGGGGGCTAGCGGGGGGTCGGCACATACGCAGTATTTT
NA,TRBJ2-3,TRBD1,TRBV11-2,CASSPNGQGTDTQYF,TGTGCCAGCAGCCCTAACGGACAGGGCACAGATACGCAGTATTTT
NA,TRBJ1-1,NA,TRBV11-2,CASSLVTAGAFDTEAFF,TGTGCCAGCAGCTTAGTAACGGCAGGGGCGTTCGACACTGAAGCTTTCTTT
many,TRBJ2-3,NA,TRBV13,CASSLLGQSTDTQYF,TGTGCCAGCAGCCTCCTCGGACAAAGCACAGATACGCAGTATTTT
many,TRBJ1-1,NA,TRBV27,CASSLGRNRVAEAFF,TGTGCCAGCAGTTTAGGACGTAACAGGGTCGCTGAAGCTTTCTTT
many,TRBJ2-5,TRBD1,TRBV29-1,CSVEDFNRGQETQYF,TGCAGCGTTGAAGATTTTAACAGGGGCCAAGAGACCCAGTACTTC
NA,TRBJ2-1,TRBD2,TRBV20-1,CSAWWVQREEDEQFF,TGCAGTGCATGGTGGGTCCAGCGGGAGGAGGATGAGCAGTTCTTC
many,TRBJ2-5,TRBD1,TRBV28,CASSFGQGAYGHQETQYF,TGTGCCAGCAGTTTCGGACAGGGGGCTTACGGACATCAAGAGACCCAGTACTTC
many,TRBJ1-2,TRBD1,TRBV10-3,CAISGQGEVYGYTF,TGTGCCATCAGTGGACAGGGAGAGGTCTATGGCTACACCTTC
few,TRBJ2-5,TRBD1,TRBV11-3,CASSSGPGQGVEETQYF,TGTGCCAGCAGCTCGGGGCCGGGACAGGGGGTCGAAGAGACCCAGTACTTC
few,TRBJ2-7,TRBD2,TRBV3-1,CASSQRHGLAHYEQYF,TGTGCCAGCAGCCAGAGGCACGGACTAGCTCACTACGAGCAGTACTTC